A selection of T cell receptor beta chains follows, all from one sample in a study of Tregs in tolerant kidney transplant recipients. Profiled with immunoSEQ multiplex PCR; TCRdb holds only in-frame clones, not every one. The table records 200,000 to 300,000 clones, approximately 83% of them present only once. The sequencing input was CD4+ T cells from blood. Every receptor here comes from a human donor in good health. CDR3s include the opening cysteine and the closing phenylalanine or tryptophan. A D gene is named only where the DNA matches it firmly. Expanded clones are given a class, and other clones once, few, many or no size at all.

d_gene	v_gene	abundance	j_gene	CDR3nt	CDR3aa
NA	TRBV11-3	NA	TRBJ2-3	TGTGCCAGCAGCCCCCGAGGGGCGGGAGATACGCAGTATTTT	CASSPRGAGDTQYF
NA	TRBV6-5	NA	TRBJ1-5	TGTGCCAGCGGCGTAAACAGGAATCAGCCCCAGAATTTT	CASGVNRNQPQNF
NA	TRBV21-1	NA	TRBJ2-2	TGTGCCAGCAGCATCCCGCCCCATACTAGCGGGAAGTCCACCGGGGAGCTGTTTTTT	CASSIPPHTSGKSTGELFF
NA	TRBV5-1	NA	TRBJ2-1	TGCGCCAGCAGCTTGGAGGCAGGGCCCGATGAGCAGTTCTTC	CASSLEAGPDEQFF
NA	TRBV2	NA	TRBJ2-7	TGTGCCAGCAAGGAGGAGGGTGAGCAGTACTTC	CASKEEGEQYF
NA	TRBV5-6	NA	TRBJ2-3	TGTGCCAGCAGCTTGGATTGGGCAGATACGCAGTATTTT	CASSLDWADTQYF
TRBD1	TRBV7-9	NA	TRBJ1-2	TGTGCCACCCGACAGGGCGGGGGCTACACCTTC	CATRQGGGYTF
NA	TRBV19	NA	TRBJ2-5	TGTGCCAGTAGTATAGTGCACCGCAGAGAGACCCAGTACTTC	CASSIVHRRETQYF
NA	TRBV19	few	TRBJ1-1	TGTGCCAGTAGTATAGGGCCCGAGAACACTGAAGCTTTCTTT	CASSIGPENTEAFF
NA	TRBV5-1	NA	TRBJ2-7	TGCGCCAGCAGCCTGACAGGTTCCGGCTCCTACGAGCAGTACTTC	CASSLTGSGSYEQYF
NA	TRBV5-1	NA	TRBJ2-6	TGCGCCAGCAGCTTGGGAGGAGGGCCGGGCGCTGGGGCCAACGTCCTGACTTTC	CASSLGGGPGAGANVLTF
NA	TRBV10-3	NA	TRBJ2-7	TGTGCCACCTCCGGGGGCTACGAGCAGTACTTC	CATSGGYEQYF
TRBD2	TRBV11-1	NA	TRBJ2-1	TGTGCCAGCAGCTTAGTTGGTCTAGCGGAACCACCTACAGATGAGCAGTTCTTC	CASSLVGLAEPPTDEQFF
NA	TRBV10-3	NA	TRBJ2-3	TGTGCCATCAGTGACGGGGCCACAGATACGCAGTATTTT	CAISDGATDTQYF
TRBD1	TRBV6-5	NA	TRBJ1-1	TGTGCCAGCATCCGGGACAGGAACACTGAAGCTTTCTTT	CASIRDRNTEAFF
NA	TRBV7-3	NA	TRBJ2-3	TGTGCCAGCAGCTCACGGATCGAGGATACGCAGTATTTT	CASSSRIEDTQYF
NA	TRBV15	NA	TRBJ2-4	TGTGCCACCAGCAGAGGCGGAACTCAGGGCAAAGGCATTCAGTACTTC	CATSRGGTQGKGIQYF
NA	TRBV6-1	NA	TRBJ2-7	TGTGCCAGCAACGCGGGGCCGGGGAACTTCTACGAGCAGTACTTC	CASNAGPGNFYEQYF
NA	TRBV13	NA	TRBJ1-1	TGTGCCAGCAGCTCCCGGGAATCGAACACTGAAGCTTTCTTT	CASSSRESNTEAFF
NA	TRBV30	NA	TRBJ1-4	TGTGCCTGGAGGGGAGACTTCCGGGAAAAACTGTTTTTT	CAWRGDFREKLFF
TRBD1	TRBV29-1	NA	TRBJ2-1	TGCAGCGTTCCGGGACAGCAAATCTACAATGAGCAGTTCTTC	CSVPGQQIYNEQFF
NA	TRBV5-6	NA	TRBJ2-7	TGTGCCAGCAGCATGGGGACTGGCTACGAGCAGTACTTC	CASSMGTGYEQYF
NA	TRBV6-5	NA	TRBJ2-5	TGTGCCAGCAGTGAAACTGAGGGCGAGACCCAGTACTTC	CASSETEGETQYF
NA	TRBV9	NA	TRBJ1-1	TGTGCCAGCAGCGTAGCAGGGAACACTGAAGCTTTCTTT	CASSVAGNTEAFF
TRBD2	TRBV14	NA	TRBJ2-1	TGTGCCAGCAGCCTCCCCATACTAGCGGGGGGTCCTAGCGATGAGCAGTTCTTC	CASSLPILAGGPSDEQFF
NA	TRBV7-9	NA	TRBJ2-2	TGTGCCAGCAGCTTAGCCTGGGGAGCGATCAACACCGGGGAGCTGTTTTTT	CASSLAWGAINTGELFF
NA	TRBV7-9	once	TRBJ1-2	TGTGCCAGCAGCTTAGCCTCCGGGCCCTATGGCTACACCTTC	CASSLASGPYGYTF
NA	TRBV5-1	NA	TRBJ2-5	TGCGCCAGCAGCTTGGGGGGGACGCACGGAGAGACCCAGTACTTC	CASSLGGTHGETQYF
NA	TRBV7-2	few	TRBJ2-6	TGTGCCAGCAGCTATACCTCGTCTGGGGCCAACGTCCTGACTTTC	CASSYTSSGANVLTF
NA	TRBV5-1	once	TRBJ2-5	TGCGCCAGCAGCTTGGGAGGGGCGCAGGCCGAGACCCAGTACTTC	CASSLGGAQAETQYF
TRBD1	TRBV7-9	NA	TRBJ2-1	TGTGCCAGCAGCTTAGGTACCAGGGGGATTTCTCTTGAGCAGTTCTTC	CASSLGTRGISLEQFF
NA	TRBV2	NA	TRBJ1-5	TGTGCCAGCAGTGGCAGGTATAGCAATCAGCCCCAGCATTTT	CASSGRYSNQPQHF